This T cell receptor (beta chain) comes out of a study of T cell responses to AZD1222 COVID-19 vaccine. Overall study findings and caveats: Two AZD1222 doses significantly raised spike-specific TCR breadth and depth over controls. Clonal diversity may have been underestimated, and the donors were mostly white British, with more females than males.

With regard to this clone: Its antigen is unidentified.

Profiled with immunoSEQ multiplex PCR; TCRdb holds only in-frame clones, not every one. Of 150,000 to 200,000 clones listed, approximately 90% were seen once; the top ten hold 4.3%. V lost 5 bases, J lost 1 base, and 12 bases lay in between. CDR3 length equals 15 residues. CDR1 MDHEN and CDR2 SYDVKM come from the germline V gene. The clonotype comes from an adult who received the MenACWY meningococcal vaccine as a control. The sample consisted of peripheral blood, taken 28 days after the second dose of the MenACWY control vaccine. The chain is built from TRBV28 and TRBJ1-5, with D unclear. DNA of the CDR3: TGTGCCAGCAGTCTCGCCCGGGAGAGCAATCAGCCCCAGCATTTT. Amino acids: CASSLARESNQPQHF.